A selection of T cell receptor beta chains follows, all from one sample in a study of blood T cell repertoires in COVID-19. Clones were read by immunoSEQ multiplex PCR, and TCRdb kept only the in-frame ones, dropping some. The sample has tens of thousands of clones, 88% seen once; the top ten hold 3.5%. The sample consisted of peripheral blood. The receptors come from a human donor in a cohort sampled during active COVID-19. Each CDR3 is given with its conserved first and last residue. The order of the fields is V gene, clone size, J gene, D gene, CDR3 protein, CDR3 DNA. D genes are given only for firm matches. Where a row states a size, it is once, few, many or the class of an expanded clone; other rows omit it.

v_gene: TRBV5-4
abundance: .
j_gene: TRBJ2-7
d_gene: .
CDR3aa: CASSSGTAASYEQYF
CDR3nt: TGTGCCAGCAGTTCTGGGACTGCAGCCTCCTACGAGCAGTACTTC

v_gene: TRBV4-1
abundance: .
j_gene: TRBJ2-5
d_gene: .
CDR3aa: CASSQGQGYQETQYF
CDR3nt: TGCGCCAGCAGCCAAGGGCAGGGGTACCAAGAGACCCAGTACTTC

v_gene: TRBV2
abundance: .
j_gene: TRBJ2-1
d_gene: .
CDR3aa: CASTRDFSSYNEQFF
CDR3nt: TGTGCCAGCACCCGGGATTTCAGCTCCTACAATGAGCAGTTCTTC

v_gene: TRBV14
abundance: .
j_gene: TRBJ2-1
d_gene: TRBD1
CDR3aa: CASSPDRANEQFF
CDR3nt: TGTGCCAGCAGCCCGGACAGGGCAAATGAGCAGTTCTTC

v_gene: TRBV6-9
abundance: .
j_gene: TRBJ2-7
d_gene: .
CDR3aa: CASSFHYEQYF
CDR3nt: TGTGCCAGCAGTTTCCACTACGAGCAGTACTTC

v_gene: TRBV5-4
abundance: .
j_gene: TRBJ1-5
d_gene: .
CDR3aa: CASSLDGLSNQPQHF
CDR3nt: TGTGCCAGCAGCTTGGACGGACTTAGCAATCAGCCCCAGCATTTT

v_gene: TRBV7-6
abundance: once
j_gene: TRBJ2-3
d_gene: TRBD2
CDR3aa: CASSLDPPPGLAGVGADTQYF
CDR3nt: TGTGCCAGCAGCTTAGATCCACCCCCGGGACTAGCGGGAGTGGGAGCAGATACGCAGTATTTT

v_gene: TRBV13
abundance: .
j_gene: TRBJ2-7
d_gene: TRBD1
CDR3aa: CASSPGQAYEQYF
CDR3nt: TGTGCCAGCAGCCCCGGACAGGCCTACGAGCAGTACTTC

v_gene: TRBV20-1
abundance: few
j_gene: TRBJ2-5
d_gene: .
CDR3aa: CSASPYQETQYF
CDR3nt: TGCAGTGCTAGTCCGTACCAAGAGACCCAGTACTTC

v_gene: TRBV15
abundance: .
j_gene: TRBJ2-3
d_gene: .
CDR3aa: CATSREIVWAGAQYF
CDR3nt: TGTGCCACCAGCAGAGAAATTGTGTGGGCAGGGGCGCAGTATTTT

v_gene: TRBV7-6
abundance: .
j_gene: TRBJ1-4
d_gene: .
CDR3aa: CASSLGARSSYEKLFF
CDR3nt: TGTGCCAGCAGCTTAGGAGCCAGGTCATCTTATGAAAAACTGTTTTTT

v_gene: TRBV5-1
abundance: .
j_gene: TRBJ2-2
d_gene: .
CDR3aa: CASSLDGVLNTGELFF
CDR3nt: TGCGCCAGCAGCTTGGACGGGGTTTTAAACACCGGGGAGCTGTTTTTT

v_gene: TRBV3-1/TRBV3-2
abundance: .
j_gene: TRBJ1-3
d_gene: .
CDR3aa: CASEDSGNTIYF
CDR3nt: TGTGCCAGCGAGGACAGTGGAAACACCATATATTTT

v_gene: TRBV25-1
abundance: .
j_gene: TRBJ2-1
d_gene: TRBD2
CDR3aa: CASSGRGGPDNEQFF
CDR3nt: TGTGCCAGCAGTGGTCGCGGGGGGCCAGACAATGAGCAGTTCTTC

v_gene: TRBV5-6
abundance: .
j_gene: TRBJ1-6
d_gene: .
CDR3aa: CASSPLGQNSPLHF
CDR3nt: TGTGCCAGCAGTCCCTTGGGACAAAATTCGCCCCTCCACTTT

v_gene: TRBV5-1
abundance: .
j_gene: TRBJ1-2
d_gene: .
CDR3aa: CASSRANAGPGDGYTF
CDR3nt: TGCGCCAGCAGCAGAGCCAATGCCGGGCCAGGGGATGGCTACACCTTC

v_gene: TRBV5-1
abundance: .
j_gene: TRBJ2-7
d_gene: TRBD1
CDR3aa: CASSLAPTGVYEQYF
CDR3nt: TGCGCCAGCAGCTTGGCCCCGACAGGGGTTTACGAGCAGTACTTC